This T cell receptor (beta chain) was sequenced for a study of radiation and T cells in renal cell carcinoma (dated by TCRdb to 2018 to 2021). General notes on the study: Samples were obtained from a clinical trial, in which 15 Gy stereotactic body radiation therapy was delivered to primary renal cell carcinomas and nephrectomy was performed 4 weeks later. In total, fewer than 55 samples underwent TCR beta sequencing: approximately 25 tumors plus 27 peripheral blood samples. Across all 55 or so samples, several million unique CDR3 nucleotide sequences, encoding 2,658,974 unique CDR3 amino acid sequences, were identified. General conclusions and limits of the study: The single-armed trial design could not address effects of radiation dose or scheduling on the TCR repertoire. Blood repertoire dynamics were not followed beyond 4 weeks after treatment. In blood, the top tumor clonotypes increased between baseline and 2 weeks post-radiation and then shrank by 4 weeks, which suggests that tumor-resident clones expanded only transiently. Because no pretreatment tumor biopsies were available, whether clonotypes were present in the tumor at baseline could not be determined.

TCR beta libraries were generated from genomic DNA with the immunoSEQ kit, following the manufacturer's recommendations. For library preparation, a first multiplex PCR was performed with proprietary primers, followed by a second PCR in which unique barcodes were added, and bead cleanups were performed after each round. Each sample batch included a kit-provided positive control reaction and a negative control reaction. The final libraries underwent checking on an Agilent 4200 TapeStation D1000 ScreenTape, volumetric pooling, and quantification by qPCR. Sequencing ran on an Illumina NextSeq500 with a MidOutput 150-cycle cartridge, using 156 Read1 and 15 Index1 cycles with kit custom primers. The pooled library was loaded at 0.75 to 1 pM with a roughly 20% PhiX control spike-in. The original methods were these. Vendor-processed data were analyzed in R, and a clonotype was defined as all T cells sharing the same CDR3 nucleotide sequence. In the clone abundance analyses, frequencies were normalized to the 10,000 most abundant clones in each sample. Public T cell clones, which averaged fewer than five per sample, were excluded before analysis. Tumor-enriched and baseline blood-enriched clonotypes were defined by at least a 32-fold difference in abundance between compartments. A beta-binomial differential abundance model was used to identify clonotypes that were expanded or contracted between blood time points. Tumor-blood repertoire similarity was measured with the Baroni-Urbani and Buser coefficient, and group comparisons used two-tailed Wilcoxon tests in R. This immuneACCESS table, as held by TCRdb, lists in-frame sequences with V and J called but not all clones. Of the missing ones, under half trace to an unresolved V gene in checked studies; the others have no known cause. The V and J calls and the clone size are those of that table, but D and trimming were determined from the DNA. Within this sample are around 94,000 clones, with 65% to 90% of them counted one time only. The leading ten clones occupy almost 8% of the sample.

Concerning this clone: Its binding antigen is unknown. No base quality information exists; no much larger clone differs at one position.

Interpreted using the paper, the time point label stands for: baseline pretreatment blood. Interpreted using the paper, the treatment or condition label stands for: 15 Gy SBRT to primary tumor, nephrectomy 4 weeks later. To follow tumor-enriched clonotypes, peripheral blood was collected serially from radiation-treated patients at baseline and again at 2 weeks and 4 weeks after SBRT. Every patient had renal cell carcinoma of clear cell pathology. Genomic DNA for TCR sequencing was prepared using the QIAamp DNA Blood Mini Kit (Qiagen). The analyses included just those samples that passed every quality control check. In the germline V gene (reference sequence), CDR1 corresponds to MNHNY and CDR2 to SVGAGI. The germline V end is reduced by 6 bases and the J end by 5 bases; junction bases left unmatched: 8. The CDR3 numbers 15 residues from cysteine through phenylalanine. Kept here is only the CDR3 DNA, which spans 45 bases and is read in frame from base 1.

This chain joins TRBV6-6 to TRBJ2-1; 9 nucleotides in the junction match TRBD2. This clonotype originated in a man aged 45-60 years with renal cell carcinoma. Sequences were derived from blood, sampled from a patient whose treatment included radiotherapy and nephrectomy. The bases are TGTGCCAGCAGCTATGTAGCGGGGGCTCACAATGAGCAGTTCTTC. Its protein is CASSYVAGAHNEQFF.